Below, 23 T cell receptor beta chains from the same sample are listed, as sequenced in a study of low-dose radiotherapy and immunotherapy resistance in tumors. cDNA synthesis used a TRAV/TRBV-specific primer set for both chains. The TCRs were subjected to amplification over approximately 20 PCR cycles employing a constant-region primer in conjunction with a V-primer adapter. A single record per CDR3 protein comes from TCRdb applying MiXCR to the reads. This table holds over 9,500 distinct CDR3 sequences, 65% found once. Source of these receptors: a human donor with advanced metastatic prostate, ovarian, gallbladder or colorectal cancer (not recorded which). This table probably holds off-target reads from a library built for another chain.

In this sample, this clonotype turned up a few times. This chain links TRBV9 with TRBJ2-1; D unclear. V lost 2 bases and J lost 5, with 17 bases in between. Germline-derived CDR1 and CDR2 are SGDLS and YYNGEE. The CDR3 extends over 16 amino acids. The CDR3 bases are TGTGCCAGCAGCGTCTCGTCGTCCCGAAACAACAATGAGCAGTTCTTC. Protein: CASSVSSSRNNNEQFF.

The chain combines TRBV7-9 with TRBJ2-1; D possibly uses TRBD1 or TRBD2 (5 bases each). CDR1 SEHNR and CDR2 FQNEAQ come from the germline V gene (reference sequence). The CDR3 runs to 15 residues. V was pared by 5 bases and J by 6 bases, with 17 bases between. In DNA, the CDR3 is TGTGCCAGCAGCCCCGTGGGGGTCCGAGGCAATGAGCAGTTCTTC. Protein sequence: CASSPVGVRGNEQFF.

The genes are TRBV5-1 and TRBJ1-4, with D unresolved. CDR1 SGHRS and CDR2 YFSETQ come from the germline V gene. This CDR3 contains 17 residues. The ends were cut back, 0 bases at V and 5 bases at J, with 17 bases in the middle. The CDR3: CASSLEPWREMNEKLFF. CDR3 DNA sequence: TGCGCCAGCAGCTTGGAGCCCTGGAGGGAGATGAATGAAAAACTGTTTTTT.

CDR3 DNA: TGCGCCAGCAGCTCCGGACAGGGGAGCAATCAGCCCCAGCATTTT. The encoded protein is CASSSGQGSNQPQHF. The chain joins TRBV5-1 to TRBJ1-5; the match to TRBD1 covers 9 bases. Germline V gene lookup returns CDR1 SGHRS and CDR2 YFSETQ. CDR3 length equals 15 residues. Germline trimming cut 3 bases from V and 1 base from J; bases unmatched to any gene: 2.

This chain links TRBV12-3 or TRBV12-4 with TRBJ1-6; weak D call: TRBD1 (5 bases). V was cut by 2 bases and J by 8 bases, with 10 bases left in between. The CDR3 totals 14 residues. The CDR3 sequence: CASSLQGLDSPLHF. The DNA of the CDR3 is TGTGCCAGCAGTTTACAGGGCCTGGATTCACCCCTCCACTTT.

This chain connects TRBV6-5 to TRBJ2-7; 9 positions match TRBD2. The V segment lost 7 bases and the J segment 3 bases; nucleotides outside the gene matches: 7. This CDR3 has 14 residues. Germline loops: CDR1 MNHEY, CDR2 SVGAGI. The CDR3 sequence is CASMSGGRVYEQYF. The CDR3 DNA reads TGTGCCAGCATGTCTGGCGGGAGGGTCTACGAGCAGTACTTC.

The gene calls are TRBV9 and TRBJ2-1; D might be TRBD1 (6 bases). The CDR3 runs to 14 residues. Trimming shortened V by 4 bases and J by 4 bases, and 12 bases separated the two germline ends. Germline V gene sequence: CDR1 SGDLS, CDR2 YYNGEE. CDR3 nucleotides: TGTGCCAGCAGCTTTCGGGACAAATACAATGAGCAGTTCTTC. This encodes CASSFRDKYNEQFF.

This sequence joins TRBV6-7 and TRBJ2-7; D is uncertain. TRBV6-7 is noted as an ORF with a role that remains uncertain. V gave up 5 bases and J gave up 4 bases, with 6 bases separating them. The CDR3 length is 11 residues. CDR3 nucleotide sequence: TGTGCCAGCAGTGAGAAATACGAGCAGTACTTC. Its protein product is CASSEKYEQYF.

The chain carries TRBV7-2 and TRBJ2-3; 15 nucleotides align to TRBD2. The CDR3 extends over 16 amino acids. The V and J ends lost 3 bases and 5 bases, in that order; junction bases with no gene match: 3. Germline values: CDR1 SGHTA, CDR2 FQGNSA. The CDR3 DNA reads TGTGCCAGCAGCTTCGGACTAGCGGGGGGGGTAGATACGCAGTATTTT. This sequence encodes CASSFGLAGGVDTQYF.

The chain combines TRBV5-6 with TRBJ2-1; 7 bases are shared with TRBD1. The germline V gene encodes CDR1 SGHDT and CDR2 YYEEEE. CDR3 length: 13 amino acids. With 0 bases clipped from V and 12 bases from J, the junction kept 6 bases outside the gene matches. The CDR3 sequence: CASSLARGNAQFF. The CDR3 nucleotides read TGTGCCAGCAGCTTGGCCAGGGGGAACGCGCAGTTCTTC.

This clonotype was counted a few times. The rearrangement links TRBV28 to TRBJ1-3; no firm D call. Trimming shortened V by 7 bases and J by 1 base, and 11 bases separated the two germline ends. This CDR3 comprises 14 residues. Per germline, CDR1 MDHEN and CDR2 SYDVKM. The DNA for the CDR3 is TGTGCCAGCATAGGGCCCCTTTCTGGAAACACCATATATTTT. Encoded protein: CASIGPLSGNTIYF.

This clonotype has only a few counts. The chain links TRBV7-9 to TRBJ1-1, with D tentatively TRBD1 (5 bases). Germline assignment: CDR1 SEHNR and CDR2 FQNEAQ (reference sequence). V was cut by 3 bases and J by 11 bases, with 16 bases left in between. CDR3 length: 13 residues. CDR3 DNA: TGTGCCAGCAGCTTTAGGGACCCAATATGGGCTTTCTTT. It codes for CASSFRDPIWAFF.

The chain combines TRBV28 with TRBJ1-5, with TRBD1 matching 11 bases. Per germline, CDR1 MDHEN and CDR2 SYDVKM. The V segment lost 6 bases and the J segment 7 bases; nucleotides outside the gene matches: 8. The CDR3 runs 15 residues. The CDR3, as DNA: TGTGCCAGCAGACGGACAGGGGGCTTTGAACAGCCCCAGCATTTT. Translating it yields CASRRTGGFEQPQHF.

The chain uses TRBV6-5 and TRBJ1-2; D is possibly TRBD1 (5 bases). The CDR3 sequence is 13 residues long. V was pared by 5 bases and J by 3 bases, with 10 bases between. Germline V gene lookup returns CDR1 MNHEY and CDR2 SVGAGI. CDR3: CASSPRQYYGYTF. In nucleotides, the CDR3 is TGTGCCAGCAGTCCACGACAGTACTATGGCTACACCTTC.

This chain links TRBV19 with TRBJ2-3; the D is unclear. The CDR3 covers 14 residues. V gave up 5 bases and J gave up 2 bases, with 11 bases separating them. Germline-derived CDR1 and CDR2 are LNHDA and SQIVND (reference sequence). The CDR3 region is CASSSRTTTDTQYF. CDR3 nucleotide sequence: TGTGCCAGTAGTTCCCGTACCACCACAGATACGCAGTATTTT. Variable domain in full (rest from reference TRBV19 and TRBJ2-3): DGGITQSPKYLFRKEGQNVTLSCEQNLNHDAMYWYRQDPGQGLRLIYYSQIVNDFQKGDIAEGYSVSREKKESFPLTVTSAQKNPTAFYLCASSSRTTTDTQYFGPGTRLTVL.

This clonotype was counted a single time. This chain links TRBV6-2 or TRBV6-3 with TRBJ2-5; weak D call: TRBD2 (6 bases). Between the trimmed V and J ends, which lost 8 bases and 0 bases, there was a span of 25 bases. The germline CDR1 and CDR2 sequences are MNHEY and SVGEGT. The length of the CDR3 is 18 residues. CDR3 nucleotide sequence: TGTGCCAGCCATGGTGGAGGGTATTCCATTTCGTACCAAGAGACCCAGTACTTC. Translation: CASHGGGYSISYQETQYF.

The chain links TRBV13 to TRBJ2-7, with 9 nucleotides matching TRBD2. The CDR3 runs to 14 residues. CDR1 PRHDT and CDR2 FYEKMQ come from the germline V gene (reference sequence). V shed 6 bases, J shed 0 bases, and the junction held 3 bases outside the gene matches. As DNA, the CDR3 is TGTGCCAGCAGAACTAGCGGGCGCTCCTACGAGCAGTACTTC. It translates to CASRTSGRSYEQYF.

This clonotype appeared once. The chain employs TRBV7-2 and TRBJ2-7, with TRBD2 matching 10 bases. The CDR3 has 15 residues. Germline lookup yields CDR1 SGHTA and CDR2 FQGNSA. V trimming: 5 bases; J trimming: 3 bases; junction bases outside the gene matches: 7. CDR3 sequence reads: CASSLRTSGYYEQYF. CDR3 bases: TGTGCCAGCAGCCTTCGGACTAGCGGCTACTACGAGCAGTACTTC.

The V gene is TRBV6-1, the J gene TRBJ1-5; TRBD1 agrees at 9 bases. V was pared by 4 bases and J by 6 bases, with 10 bases of the junction left unmatched. Germline CDR1 MNHNS, CDR2 SASEGT. The CDR3 totals 16 residues. The CDR3 reads CASSGRGQGVTQPQHF. CDR3 nucleotide sequence: TGTGCCAGCAGTGGAAGGGGACAGGGCGTCACTCAGCCCCAGCATTTT.

The chain uses TRBV28 and TRBJ2-2, with 11 bases lining up with TRBD2. The CDR3 is 17 residues long. Germline CDR1 reads MDHEN; CDR2 reads SYDVKM. V shed 7 bases, J shed 0 bases, and the junction held 7 bases outside the gene matches. CDR3 bases: TGTGCCAGCATGACTGCGGGACTAGCGGCGAACACCGGGGAGCTGTTTTTT. This translates into CASMTAGLAANTGELFF.

This clonotype was recorded a few times. This rearrangement joins TRBV29-1 to TRBJ1-1, with a weak D call TRBD1 (5 bases). Germline CDR1 and CDR2: SQVTM and ANQGSEA. This CDR3 has 13 amino acids. Trimming took 7 bases from V and 4 from J, leaving 16 bases between them. The CDR3 sequence: CSGTGGATTEAFF. In DNA form, the CDR3 reads TGCAGCGGGACCGGAGGGGCGACCACTGAAGCTTTCTTT.

The rearrangement joins TRBV5-3 to TRBJ1-2; D unresolved. TRBV5-3 belongs to the ORF category, with a function that is uncertain. The CDR3 sequence is 13 residues long. The germline V and J ends were trimmed by 3 bases and 0 bases, with 6 bases remaining between them. CDR3 protein: CARSSGSNYGYTF. The DNA of the CDR3 is TGTGCCAGAAGCTCGGGCTCTAACTATGGCTACACCTTC.

The V and J genes are TRBV7-2 and TRBJ2-1, with a possible D match to TRBD2 (5 bases). The CDR3 totals 16 residues. V lost 3 bases and J 8 bases, leaving 20 bases between the germline ends. The germline CDR1 and CDR2 sequences are SGHTA and FQGNSA. The CDR3 reads CASSFGWERKVDEQFF. The CDR3 DNA sequence: TGTGCCAGCAGCTTTGGATGGGAGAGGAAAGTAGATGAGCAGTTCTTC.